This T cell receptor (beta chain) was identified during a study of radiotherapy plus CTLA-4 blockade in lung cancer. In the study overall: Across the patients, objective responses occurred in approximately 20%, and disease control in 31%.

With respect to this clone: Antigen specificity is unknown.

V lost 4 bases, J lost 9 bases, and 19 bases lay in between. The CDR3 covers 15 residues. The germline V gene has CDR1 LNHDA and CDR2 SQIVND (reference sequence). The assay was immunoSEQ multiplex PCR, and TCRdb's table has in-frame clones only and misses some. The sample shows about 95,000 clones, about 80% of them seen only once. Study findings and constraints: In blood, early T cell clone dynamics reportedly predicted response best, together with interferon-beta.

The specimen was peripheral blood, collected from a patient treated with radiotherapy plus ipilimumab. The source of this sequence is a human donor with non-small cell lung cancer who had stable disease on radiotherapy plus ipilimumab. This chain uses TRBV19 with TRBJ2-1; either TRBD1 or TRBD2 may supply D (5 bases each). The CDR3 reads CASSNWGRFESEQFF. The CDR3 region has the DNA TGTGCCAGTAGTAATTGGGGACGGTTTGAGAGTGAGCAGTTCTTC.